Sequencing of this T cell receptor (beta chain) was carried out in a study of OX40 agonist ivuxolimab in advanced cancers. V was pared by 5 bases and J by 3 bases, with 11 bases between. Germline values: CDR1 LNHDA, CDR2 SQIVND (reference sequence). The CDR3 has 13 amino acids. In regard to this clone: The missing conserved phenylalanine or tryptophan at the end of this CDR3 makes a read error likely.

Produced via immunoSEQ multiplex PCR; TCRdb's table is partial and in-frame only. The sample has about 80,000 clones, approximately 85% seen once. The specimen was CD4+ or CD8+ T cells sorted from blood, collected in a trial of the OX40 agonist ivuxolimab. The sequence was collected from an adult with an advanced solid tumor such as melanoma, head and neck, liver or kidney cancer. The chain couples TRBV19 to TRBJ2-7; D perhaps matches TRBD2 (5 bases). CDR3 sequence: CASSPGSNYEQYL. CDR3 DNA: TGTGCCAGTAGTCCGGGATCAAACTACGAGCAGTACCTC.